Listed below are T cell receptor beta chains from one sample, sequenced in a study of T cell responses to AZD1222 COVID-19 vaccine. Only in-frame clones appear in the TCRdb table, and some are missing; sequencing was by immunoSEQ multiplex PCR. The table has about 110,000 clones, under 95% seen once. The sequencing used peripheral blood, collected on day 0 of AZD1222 vaccination. The receptors were gathered from an adult in good health. Both conserved end residues are part of each CDR3. The D gene is left open where the match is weak. The size of a clone is reported for some rows only, either as once, few or many, or as a class for expanded clones.

D gene	J gene	clone size	V gene	CDR3 DNA	CDR3 protein
NA	TRBJ2-2	once	TRBV4-1	TGCGCCAGCAGCCAAGATTTTAGGCGAGGGGAGCTGTTTTTT	CASSQDFRRGELFF
NA	TRBJ2-7	NA	TRBV11-2	TGTGCCAGCCAAACACTCCGGGGGCGAACATCCTACGAGCAGTACTTC	CASQTLRGRTSYEQYF
NA	TRBJ1-3	NA	TRBV7-8	TGTGCCAGCAAACCACCCGGGGGAAACACCATATATTTT	CASKPPGGNTIYF
TRBD1	TRBJ1-5	NA	TRBV5-1	TGCGCCAGCAGCTTTGGGACAGGAGATCAGCCCCAGCATTTT	CASSFGTGDQPQHF
NA	TRBJ2-5	once	TRBV9	TGTGCCAGCAGCCCCCCGTCGGGTGTGACCCAGCACTTC	CASSPPSGVTQHF
NA	TRBJ2-3	few	TRBV7-9	TGTGCCAGCAGCTTAAAGACGGCAGATACGCAGTATTTT	CASSLKTADTQYF
NA	TRBJ1-6	NA	TRBV6-1	TGTGCCAGCAGTGAAGGGACAGAAAATTCACCCCTCCACTTT	CASSEGTENSPLHF
NA	TRBJ2-3	NA	TRBV19	TGTGCCAGTACCCCGGCAGCAGGCGGGACACTCGGCACAGATACGCAGTATTTT	CASTPAAGGTLGTDTQYF
NA	TRBJ1-2	NA	TRBV18	TGTGCCAGCTCACCAGACAGGAACTATGGCTACACCTTC	CASSPDRNYGYTF
NA	TRBJ1-2	NA	TRBV9	TGTGCCAGCAGCGTAGATCATAGTGGGGGGCCGGGCTACACCTTC	CASSVDHSGGPGYTF
NA	TRBJ2-2	NA	TRBV19	TGTGCCAGTAGTCCCTCCCCCGTTCTGGGGGGGGAGCTGTTTTTT	CASSPSPVLGGELFF
NA	TRBJ2-1	NA	TRBV7-9	TGTGCCAGCAGCTTAGTCAATGAGCAGTTCTTC	CASSLVNEQFF
NA	TRBJ1-2	NA	TRBV4-2	TGTGCCAGCAGCCAAGATTGGAGAGTGGGAACCCACTATGGCTACACCTTC	CASSQDWRVGTHYGYTF
NA	TRBJ2-1	NA	TRBV7-9	TGTGCCAGCAGCTTAGTCAGGGGACCCTACAATGAGCAGTTCTTC	CASSLVRGPYNEQFF
TRBD2	TRBJ2-7	NA	TRBV18	TGTGCCAGCTCACCCCGTAGCGGGCCGCTCTCCTACGAGCAGTACTTC	CASSPRSGPLSYEQYF
TRBD1	TRBJ1-1	once	TRBV5-1	TGCGCCAGCAGCCCCTACAGGGGAGCCACTGAAGCTTTCTTT	CASSPYRGATEAFF